The TCR beta chain under discussion was sequenced for a study of T cell responses to AZD1222 COVID-19 vaccine. Findings and caveats of the study: Increases in Spike-specific TCR breadth and depth were seen after two AZD1222 doses. Repertoires were obtained only post-peak T cell response. Only a handful of AZD1222 recipients, several in all, had baseline seropositivity.

CDR1 is MNHEY, CDR2 SVGEGT, per germline. The CDR3 sequence is 17 residues long. The V end lost 2 bases, the J end lost 1 base, and 18 bases lay between the germline ends. In the case of this clone: Antigen specificity is unknown.

Measured with immunoSEQ multiplex PCR; TCRdb has only the in-frame clones, and not every one. The table records 130,000 or so clones, approximately 94% of them present only once. The source material was peripheral blood, sampled on day 0 of AZD1222 vaccination. The chain combines TRBV6-2 or TRBV6-3 with TRBJ2-7; TRBD1 is a possible D gene (6 bases). The source of this sequence is an adult in good health. The CDR3 sequence is CASSYPLPTGSSYEQYF. CDR3 DNA: TGTGCCAGCAGTTACCCTCTCCCGACAGGCTCTTCCTACGAGCAGTACTTC.